What follows are 25 T cell receptor beta chains derived from one specimen sequenced in a study of cytomegalovirus exposure and HLA in healthy donors. In the PCR, 60 Vbeta and 13 Jbeta primers were used. Generated by immunoSEQ multiplex PCR, the TCRdb table keeps only in-frame clones and is missing some. The table lists 150,000 to 250,000 clones, 82% of them singletons. Sequencing was performed on PBMCs. All receptors come from a boy aged 2 to 10 in good health and CMV-seronegative.

J is TRBJ1-6 and V is TRBV9, with D possibly being TRBD1 (5 bases). The CDR3 totals 16 residues. Germline assignment: CDR1 SGDLS and CDR2 YYNGEE. V was trimmed by 0 bases and J by 2 bases, leaving 9 bases between them. The CDR3 loop is CASSVGTGTYNSPLHF. In DNA, the CDR3 is TGTGCCAGCAGCGTAGGAACAGGCACCTATAATTCACCCCTCCACTTT.

The rearrangement uses TRBV9 and TRBJ1-2; TRBD1 is a possible D gene (6 bases). This CDR3 region has 15 residues. Trimming took off 3 bases at V and 4 bases at J, with 16 bases between the two ends. Germline V gene lookup returns CDR1 SGDLS and CDR2 YYNGEE. The CDR3 nucleotides are TGTGCCAGCAGCGCCCAGGGACAAAGGGGCTATGGCTACACCTTC. Its protein product is CASSAQGQRGYGYTF.

This chain connects TRBV18 to TRBJ1-1; the D gene is possibly TRBD1 (6 bases). The length of the CDR3 is 15 residues. The V and J ends lost 2 bases and 4 bases respectively, with 14 bases between them. Germline values: CDR1 KGHSH, CDR2 LQKENI. The CDR3 DNA sequence: TGTGCCAGCTCACCAAGGGCAGGGGCCCCCACTGAAGCTTTCTTT. Translating gives CASSPRAGAPTEAFF.

The V and J genes are TRBV6-5 and TRBJ2-5; D not certain. TRBJ2-7 explains the end of the DNA better; the J call may be wrong. CDR3 size: 14 residues. Germline CDR1 and CDR2: MNHEY and SVGAGI. The DNA of the CDR3 is TGTGCCAGCAGTTCAACATACAGCTCCTACGAGCAGTACTTC. Encoded protein: CASSSTYSSYEQYF.

As concerns this clone: The final CDR3 position lacks the conserved phenylalanine or tryptophan, pointing to a likely read error. The DNA is omitted, as the CDR3 cannot be located on it reliably, and the CDR3 follows TCRdb's listing. The chain joins TRBV4-1 to TRBJ1-2. The CDR3 is made up of 11 amino acids, end residues included. Germline CDR1 reads MGHRA; CDR2 reads YSYEKL. The CDR3 sequence: CASSQKEGKWV.

V is TRBV5-5 and J is TRBJ2-5; TRBD1 agrees at 8 bases. Per germline, CDR1 SGHKS and CDR2 YYEKEE (reference sequence). V trimming: 1 base; J trimming: 5 bases; junction bases outside the gene matches: 7. The CDR3 is made up of 15 amino acids. CDR3 protein: CASSLRTNRGETQYF. The CDR3 DNA reads as TGTGCCAGCAGCTTGAGGACCAACAGGGGGGAGACCCAGTACTTC.

The rearrangement links TRBV4-3 to TRBJ1-6; D remains unclear. V lost 2 bases, J lost 7 bases, and 12 bases lay in between. CDR3 size: 15 residues. Germline CDR1 is LGHNA and CDR2 is YSLEER. The CDR3 loop is CASSQLGKLNSPLHF. In DNA, the CDR3 is TGCGCCAGCAGCCAACTGGGCAAATTGAATTCACCCCTCCACTTT.

The gene calls are TRBV6-1 and TRBJ1-1; 7 bases agree with TRBD1. Germline lookup yields CDR1 MNHNS and CDR2 SASEGT. The CDR3 extends over 13 amino acids. The ends lost 6 bases at V and 8 bases at J; junction bases unmatched: 9. CDR3 in DNA: TGTGCCAGCAGCCTCTCCGGGACAGAAGAAGCTTTCTTT. This gives the protein CASSLSGTEEAFF.

The CDR3 loop is CASSGGQVNTGELFF. The CDR3, as DNA: TGTGCCAGTAGTGGGGGACAGGTTAACACCGGGGAGCTGTTTTTT. V and J are TRBV19 and TRBJ2-2; TRBD1 aligns across 8 bases. The CDR3 has 15 amino acids. Germline V gives CDR1 LNHDA, CDR2 SQIVND (reference sequence). The J segment lost 2 bases and the V segment lost 5 bases, leaving 4 bases of the junction unmatched.

J is TRBJ2-1 and V is TRBV7-2; D not certain. Per germline, CDR1 SGHTA and CDR2 FQGNSA. Trimming took 5 bases from V and 14 from J, leaving 19 bases between them. The CDR3 is 13 amino acids. CDR3 residues: CASSPSASYVEFF. CDR3 nucleotides: TGTGCCAGCAGCCCCTCTGCTAGTTACGTTGAGTTCTTC.

This chain connects TRBV7-9 to TRBJ1-2, with D tentatively TRBD1 (6 bases). This CDR3 has 16 residues. Looked up from germline, CDR1 is SEHNR and CDR2 is FQNEAQ (reference sequence). The germline V and J ends were trimmed by 5 bases and 7 bases, with 23 bases remaining between them. The CDR3 is CASSTNSAGDGSGYTF. In DNA, the CDR3 is TGTGCCAGCAGCACCAACTCCGCAGGGGACGGCTCTGGCTACACCTTC.

This clone was seen a single time. The genes are TRBV5-1 and TRBJ2-3; D possibly corresponds to TRBD2 (5 bases). The germline gives CDR1 SGHRS, CDR2 YFSETQ. V was cut by 1 base and J by 2 bases, with 8 bases left in between. The CDR3 has 14 residues. DNA for the CDR3: TGCGCCAGCAGCTTGCGGGGAGACACAGATACGCAGTATTTT. It is translated as CASSLRGDTDTQYF.

The genes are TRBV5-1 and TRBJ2-1; 15 bases are a match to TRBD2. The J segment lost 2 bases and the V segment lost 3 bases, leaving 3 bases of the junction unmatched. CDR3 length equals 17 residues. In germline, CDR1 is SGHRS, CDR2 YFSETQ. The CDR3 loop reads CASSYGLAGGAYNEQFF. CDR3 DNA: TGCGCCAGCAGCTACGGACTAGCGGGGGGGGCCTACAATGAGCAGTTCTTC. Full variable domain (outside the CDR3, taken from reference TRBV5-1 and TRBJ2-1): KAGVTQTPRYLIKTRGQQVTLSCSPISGHRSVSWYQQTPGQGLQFLFEYFSETQRNKGNFPGRFSGRQFSNSRSEMNVSTLELGDSALYLCASSYGLAGGAYNEQFFGPGTRLTVL.

V usage is TRBV19 and J usage is TRBJ1-1; D unclear. The CDR3 totals 12 residues. The germline gives CDR1 LNHDA, CDR2 SQIVND (reference sequence). For the CDR3, the DNA is TGTGCTGCGCGGGAGTCGAACACTGAAGCTTTCTTT. This sequence encodes CAARESNTEAFF.

This clone appeared a single time. The gene calls are TRBV4-3 and TRBJ1-6; 7 bases match TRBD1. The CDR3 totals 15 residues. V gave up 0 bases and J gave up 9 bases; unmatched junction bases: 5. Germline V gives CDR1 LGHNA, CDR2 YSLEER. DNA for the CDR3: TGCGCCAGCAGCCAAGACCGCCAGGGGGGTTCACCCCTCCACTTT. Its protein product is CASSQDRQGGSPLHF.

This rearrangement joins TRBV6-1 to TRBJ1-2; TRBD1 agrees at 9 bases. Losses at the gene ends were 4 bases for V and 4 bases for J; bases not matched to a gene: 7. CDR3 length: 15 amino acids. CDR1 and CDR2 (germline): MNHNS, SASEGT. Written as DNA, the CDR3 is TGTGCCAGCAGTGCCCGGGACAGGGACGCCTATGGCTACACCTTC. Translating gives CASSARDRDAYGYTF.

J is TRBJ1-1 and V is TRBV4-1; the D gene is possibly TRBD1 (5 bases). The CDR3 is 17 residues long. In germline, CDR1 is MGHRA, CDR2 YSYEKL. V dropped 4 bases and J dropped 4 bases, with 22 bases sitting between them. CDR3 bases: TGCGCCAGCAGCCCCCAGGGTCGCATTAGAAGGACCACTGAAGCTTTCTTT. It encodes CASSPQGRIRRTTEAFF.

The chain employs TRBV19 and TRBJ2-1; 8 bases agree with TRBD1. Germline CDR1 and CDR2: LNHDA and SQIVND (reference sequence). V was pared by 5 bases and J by 6 bases, with 6 bases of the junction left unmatched. This CDR3 has 14 amino acids. CDR3 coding DNA: TGTGCCAGTAGTGACGGACAGGGAGTCAATGAGCAGTTCTTC. Residues: CASSDGQGVNEQFF. Full variable domain (remainder filled in from reference TRBV19 and TRBJ2-1): DGGITQSPKYLFRKEGQNVTLSCEQNLNHDAMYWYRQDPGQGLRLIYYSQIVNDFQKGDIAEGYSVSREKKESFPLTVTSAQKNPTAFYLCASSDGQGVNEQFFGPGTRLTVL.

This rearrangement joins TRBV5-6 to TRBJ1-5, with TRBD1 identical over 9 bases. Germline V gene sequence: CDR1 SGHDT, CDR2 YYEEEE. Losses at the gene ends were 3 bases for V and 0 bases for J; bases not matched to a gene: 10. The CDR3 is 18 residues long. The CDR3 DNA sequence: TGTGCCAGCAGCTCTCGTAAGGGGACAGGGCTTAGCAATCAGCCCCAGCATTTT. This translates into CASSSRKGTGLSNQPQHF.

The rearrangement joins TRBV21-1 to TRBJ1-2. TRBV21-1 is reported as a pseudogene. The CDR3 has 14 residues. This chain's CDR3 is CASFERGGSGGYTF. As DNA, the CDR3 is TGTGCCAGCTTCGAAAGGGGGGGCTCGGGAGGCTACACCTTC.

The CDR3 region is CASSSPGPSFGSGNTIYF. In DNA form, the CDR3 reads TGTGCCAGCAGCTCACCAGGGCCCTCCTTTGGCTCTGGAAACACCATATATTTT. This chain connects TRBV7-6 to TRBJ1-3; D perhaps matches TRBD1 (5 bases). The germline V and J ends were trimmed by 4 bases and 0 bases, with 19 bases remaining between them. This CDR3 has 18 amino acids. The V gene's germline CDR1 is SGHVS and CDR2 FNYEAQ.

V usage is TRBV11-2 and J usage is TRBJ1-4, with TRBD1 as a possible D gene (5 bases). CDR1 and CDR2 from the germline V gene are SGHAT and FQNNGV. Trimming stripped 5 bases from V and 8 bases from J, with 15 bases between. The CDR3 extends over 14 amino acids. CDR3 protein: CASSALGGEEKLFF. The CDR3 DNA follows: TGTGCCAGCAGCGCCCTTGGGGGGGAGGAAAAACTGTTTTTT.

The CDR3 region has the DNA TGTGCCAGCAGTGAAGCGTATGTCGGGGAAGCTTTCTTT. Amino acids: CASSEAYVGEAFF. This sequence joins TRBV6-1 and TRBJ1-1, with no clear D. CDR1 and CDR2 (germline): MNHNS, SASEGT. The CDR3 extends over 13 amino acids. V was clipped by 0 bases and J by 8 bases, with 10 bases between them.

The count of this clone is one. The rearrangement uses TRBV4-1 and TRBJ2-1; weak D call: TRBD2 (7 bases). CDR1 is MGHRA, CDR2 YSYEKL, per germline. Trimming stripped 5 bases from V and 8 bases from J, with 16 bases between. The CDR3 extends over 14 amino acids. CDR3 in DNA: TGCGCCAGCAGCTTAAGGTGGGGGGGCGATGAGCAGTTCTTC. It codes for CASSLRWGGDEQFF.

Points on this clone: This sample also contains other DNA sequences that code for the same CDR3. The rearrangement links TRBV5-1 to TRBJ2-3; 9 bases are a match to TRBD1. In germline, CDR1 is SGHRS, CDR2 YFSETQ. V lost 0 bases and J lost 3; bases outside the gene matches: 2. This CDR3 contains 15 residues. The CDR3 coding sequence is TGCGCCAGCAGCTTGGGGGACAGGGATACAGATACGCAGTATTTT. This translates into CASSLGDRDTDTQYF.